This T cell receptor beta chain was captured by sequencing in a study of blood T cell repertoires in COVID-19 (dated by TCRdb to between 2020 and 2021). Study-level background: The collaborator samples originated in the United States, Italy and Spain and spanned the acute and convalescent phases of COVID-19. The prospective study material was composed of cDNA or gDNA derived from T cells, B-cell-depleted T cells, or PBMCs. The dataset comprised deeply sampled blood TCRbeta repertoires from subjects exposed to, actively infected with, or recovered from COVID-19. The repertoires were released in a freely available public database intended as a resource for research on the immune response to SARS-CoV-2. Samples were obtained from the ongoing ImmuneRACE study (first 160 participants) and from over 1,000 subjects provided by 6 global collaborators. A de-identified subject ID, COVID-19 status, age in years and sex were almost always included in the sample metadata. HLA class I and class II types, where available, came from metadata supplied by the sample provider rather than from assay-based typing.

As to this clone: Its antigen remains undetermined. The record has no base qualities; no much larger clone is one base away.

Broader findings and caveats from the paper: How much clinical and demographic metadata was included differed by source and by participant, and the metadata was provided uncurated.

TCRbeta CDR3 regions were amplified from genomic DNA by means of the immunoSEQ Assay, a bias-controlled multiplex PCR. In the source study's methods: Within the assay, amplification of reference gene primers was used to estimate how many nucleated cells each sample contained. To quantify the absolute abundance of each unique TCRbeta CDR3 rearrangement, sequence reads were collapsed and filtered. For each sample, productive Simpson clonality was calculated as the square root of Simpson's diversity index over productive rearrangements. Sourced from immuneACCESS, this table was stored by TCRdb with only in-frame sequences that have V and J called. A share of the clones is absent; for the studies checked, an unresolved V gene accounts for under half, and the remainder has no known explanation. V and J calls and clone size follow that table, whereas D and trimming were derived from the DNA. The sample has more than 65,000 clones on record, over 70% of them singletons. The biggest ten clones account for approximately 5.3% of the sample.

The V end gives up 0 bases and the J end 5 bases, leaving 6 bases in the junction not matched to a gene. Via the germline V gene, CDR1 is ENHRY and CDR2 SYGVKD. From the cysteine up to the phenylalanine, the CDR3 has a length of 17 residues. Here the CDR3 DNA is all that survives: 51 bases in frame from base 1. Whole blood was collected in K2EDTA tubes by collaborating institutions according to the institutions' own protocols. For TCRbeta analysis, collaborators shipped samples as frozen whole blood, isolated PBMCs, or DNA extracted from either of those sample types. This sequence originates from a man aged 45-65 years with active COVID-19. The specimen was peripheral blood. The rearranged chain carries TRBV10-3 and TRBJ2-1, with 11 middle bases fitting TRBD2. The nucleotide sequence is given as TGTGCCATCAGTGAGTCGACGGGACTAGCGGCTAACAATGAGCAGTTCTTC. This translates into CAISESTGLAANNEQFF.